These T cell receptor beta chains were read from a single sample in a study of patients and donors after allogeneic stem cell transplantation. Each CDR3 protein is one row after TCRdb ran MiXCR on the RT-PCR reads. This table has about 960,000 distinct CDR3 sequences, about a sixth appearing once. Sequenced material: blood, either unsorted or a sorted T cell fraction (not recorded which). These receptors were collected from a human donor who was either an allogeneic HSCT recipient or a stem cell or donor lymphocyte infusion donor (not recorded which). It is not recorded whose cells these are; they may come from a transplant donor. The CDR3 runs from the conserved cysteine through the conserved F or W. D genes are given only for firm matches. Only part of the rows carry a size: once, few, many, or a class if the clone is expanded.

CDR3 protein | CDR3 DNA | J gene | V gene | D gene | clone size
CASSLERAPGSGYTF | TGCGCCAGCAGCTTGGAAAGGGCTCCAGGGAGCGGCTACACCTTC | TRBJ1-2 | TRBV5-1 | - | few
CASRDRGPSGGNYNEQFF | TGTGCCAGCAGGGACAGGGGGCCTTCGGGAGGCAATTACAATGAGCAGTTCTTC | TRBJ2-1 | TRBV12-3/TRBV12-4 | TRBD1 | many
CASSFSYSPDRARRPLHF | TGTGCCAGCAGTTTCTCCTACTCACCTGACAGGGCCCGGAGACCCCTCCACTTT | TRBJ1-6 | TRBV27 | TRBD1 | -
CASSTRRSGSSYNEQFF | TGTGCCAGCAGCACCCGGAGGAGCGGGAGCTCCTACAATGAGCAGTTCTTC | TRBJ2-1 | TRBV7-6 | TRBD2 | -
CASSLRHQRGTDTQYF | TGTGCCAGCAGCTTAAGGCACCAGCGGGGGACAGATACGCAGTATTTT | TRBJ2-3 | TRBV7-2 | TRBD2 | -
CSAQDVMNTEAFF | TGCAGTGCCCAGGACGTAATGAACACTGAAGCTTTCTTT | TRBJ1-1 | TRBV20-1 | - | many
CASTLEADTQYF | TGTGCCAGCACTTTGGAAGCAGATACGCAGTATTTT | TRBJ2-3 | TRBV2 | - | many
CASSFYRDGAYEQYF | TGTGCCAGCAGTTTCTACCGGGACGGAGCCTACGAGCAGTACTTC | TRBJ2-7 | TRBV6-5 | - | few
CASSPRTGAVGPAKNIQYF | TGTGCCAGTAGTCCGAGGACAGGGGCCGTAGGGCCGGCCAAAAACATTCAGTACTTC | TRBJ2-4 | TRBV19 | TRBD1 | -
CASSLGQVYDEQYF | TGCGCCAGCAGCTTGGGACAGGTATACGACGAGCAGTACTTC | TRBJ2-7 | TRBV5-1 | - | -
CATSDSWTKNTGELFF | TGTGCCACCAGTGATAGTTGGACCAAGAACACCGGGGAGCTGTTTTTT | TRBJ2-2 | TRBV24-1 | - | -